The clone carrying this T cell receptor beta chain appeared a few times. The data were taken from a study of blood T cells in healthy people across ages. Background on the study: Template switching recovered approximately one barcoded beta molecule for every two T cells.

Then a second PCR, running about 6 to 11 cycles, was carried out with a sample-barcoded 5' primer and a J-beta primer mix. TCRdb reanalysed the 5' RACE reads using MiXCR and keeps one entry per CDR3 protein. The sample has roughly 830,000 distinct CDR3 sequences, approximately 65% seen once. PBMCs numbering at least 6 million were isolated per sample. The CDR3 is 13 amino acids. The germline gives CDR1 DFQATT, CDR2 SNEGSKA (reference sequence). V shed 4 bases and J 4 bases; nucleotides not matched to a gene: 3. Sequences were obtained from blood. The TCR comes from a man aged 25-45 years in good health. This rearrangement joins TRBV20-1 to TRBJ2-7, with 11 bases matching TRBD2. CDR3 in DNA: TGCAGTGCTATAGCGGGGGGGCATTACGAGCAGTACTTC. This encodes CSAIAGGHYEQYF.